A selection of T cell receptor beta chains follows, all from one sample in a study of T cells in Graves' hyperthyroidism and ophthalmopathy. MiXCR was run by TCRdb on the multiplex PCR reads, yielding one entry per CDR3 protein. The repertoire holds hundreds of thousands of distinct CDR3 sequences, with approximately 15% as singletons. The sample consisted of blood. The receptors derive from a woman in her thirties or forties with Graves' ophthalmopathy. Both conserved end residues are part of each CDR3. D genes are given only for firm matches. Clone size is stated in some rows and not others, as once, few, many or a class when expanded.

clone_size d_call j_call v_call cdr3_aa cdr3_nt
many TRBD2 TRBJ2-7 TRBV6-1 CAIGGGSYEQYF TGTGCCATCGGGGGAGGGTCCTACGAGCAGTACTTC
many . TRBJ2-5 TRBV20-1 CSARWVWERRALVDQETQYF TGCAGTGCTAGATGGGTTTGGGAACGAAGGGCTCTAGTGGACCAAGAGACCCAGTACTTC
many TRBD1 TRBJ1-1 TRBV27 CASRRQGSHTEAFF TGTGCCAGCAGACGACAGGGGTCCCACACTGAAGCTTTCTTT
. . TRBJ1-3 TRBV7-9 CASSLSGLDGNTIYF TGTGCCAGCAGCTTATCGGGGCTAGATGGAAACACCATATATTTT
few . TRBJ1-1 TRBV14 CASSPIRDKWLTEAFF TGTGCCAGCAGCCCAATACGGGACAAGTGGCTCACTGAAGCTTTCTTT
many TRBD2 TRBJ2-1 TRBV11-2 CASSPVGSGRNYNEQFF TGTGCCAGCAGCCCCGTTGGTAGCGGGAGGAATTACAATGAGCAGTTCTTC
many . TRBJ2-4 TRBV7-9 CASSLEQNIQYF TGTGCCAGCAGCCTCGAGCAAAACATTCAGTACTTC
few . TRBJ1-5 TRBV10-3 CAISDRPGQVNQPQHF TGTGCCATCAGTGATCGTCCAGGGCAGGTGAATCAGCCCCAGCATTTT
many TRBD2 TRBJ2-7 TRBV15 CATSIGTSRYEQYF TGTGCCACCAGCATTGGGACTAGCCGCTACGAGCAGTACTTC
few . TRBJ1-6 TRBV20-1 CSARAPLDYSPLHF TGCAGTGCTAGAGCTCCCCTAGATTATTCACCCCTCCACTTT
many TRBD1 TRBJ1-4 TRBV2 CASRLGQGDEKLFF TGTGCCAGCAGGCTGGGACAGGGGGATGAAAAACTGTTTTTT
many . TRBJ1-1 TRBV18 CASSPWDRQGTEAFF TGTGCCAGCTCACCCTGGGACCGTCAGGGCACTGAAGCTTTCTTT
many . TRBJ2-7 TRBV3-1 CASSQGDLYEQYF TGTGCCAGCAGCCAAGGCGATCTCTACGAGCAGTACTTC
many . TRBJ2-7 TRBV20-1 CSAIGGGTEQYF TGCAGTGCCATCGGAGGGGGGACCGAGCAGTACTTC
many . TRBJ1-1 TRBV2 CASSLGEGTEAFF TGTGCCAGCAGTCTGGGGGAAGGCACTGAAGCTTTCTTT
many . TRBJ2-7 TRBV11-2 CASSPGFSSYEQYF TGTGCCAGCAGCCCAGGGTTCAGCTCCTACGAGCAGTACTTC
. . TRBJ2-5 TRBV27 CASSFPQGGQETQYF TGTGCCAGCAGTTTCCCTCAGGGGGGACAAGAGACCCAGTACTTC
many TRBD2 TRBJ2-7 TRBV27 CASSIAGGAYEQYF TGTGCCAGCAGTATAGCGGGGGGAGCCTACGAGCAGTACTTC
many . TRBJ1-1 TRBV30 CAWSVQYNNLNTEAFF TGTGCCTGGAGTGTACAATATAACAATTTGAACACTGAAGCTTTCTTT
many . TRBJ1-5 TRBV5-1 CASSLRDFDIQPQHF TGCGCCAGCAGCTTGAGGGATTTCGATATCCAGCCCCAGCATTTT
. TRBD2 TRBJ2-1 TRBV7-9 CASSWTRGLAGNEQFF TGTGCCAGCAGCTGGACGAGGGGACTAGCGGGTAATGAGCAGTTCTTC
few TRBD1 TRBJ1-4 TRBV18 CASSLQGYEKLFF TGTGCCAGCTCACTACAGGGGTACGAAAAACTGTTTTTT
few . TRBJ2-1 TRBV30 CAGTFSYNEQFF TGTGCCGGGACCTTCTCCTACAATGAGCAGTTCTTC
many . TRBJ2-3 TRBV28 CASSFPSGDTQYF TGTGCCAGCAGTTTCCCCTCAGGGGATACGCAGTATTTT
. TRBD2 TRBJ2-3 TRBV9 CASSSRSGRVTDTQYF TGTGCCAGCAGCTCCCGTAGCGGGAGGGTCACAGATACGCAGTATTTT
. . TRBJ2-5 TRBV20-1 CSASSQLVWEAQYF TGCAGTGCTAGTTCACAATTAGTCTGGGAGGCCCAGTACTTC
. . TRBJ1-5 TRBV27 CASSLYTGYQPQHF TGTGCCAGCAGTTTATACACCGGCTATCAGCCCCAGCATTTT
few . TRBJ2-5 TRBV20-1 CSARGERQGTQYF TGCAGTGCTAGGGGAGAAAGACAAGGGACCCAGTACTTC
many . TRBJ1-1 TRBV5-1 CASSLHPAATEAFF TGCGCCAGCAGCTTGCACCCGGCGGCCACTGAAGCTTTCTTT
many TRBD2 TRBJ2-7 TRBV20-1 CSARITRGASYEQYF TGCAGTGCTAGGATTACGCGGGGGGCATCCTACGAGCAGTACTTC
many TRBD1 TRBJ2-6 TRBV6-6 CASSYTPGTGGAGANVLTF TGTGCCAGCAGTTACACCCCCGGGACAGGGGGCGCCGGGGCCAACGTCCTGACTTTC
many . TRBJ1-1 TRBV5-1 CASSLPKTVGTEAFF TGCGCCAGCAGCTTGCCAAAGACGGTCGGGACAGAAGCTTTCTTT
. TRBD1 TRBJ1-4 TRBV2 CASRGTGTGGPNEKLYF TGTGCCAGCAGGGGAACCGGGACAGGGGGTCCTAATGAAAAACTGTATTTT
few . TRBJ2-1 TRBV18 CASSPPTVNEQFF TGTGCCAGCTCTCCACCGACTGTGAATGAGCAGTTCTTC
. . TRBJ2-7 TRBV6-1 CASSEKGSPGRNEQYF TGTGCCAGCAGTGAAAAGGGAAGTCCGGGGAGGAACGAGCAGTACTTC
many TRBD2 TRBJ2-7 TRBV2 CASSLGLAGRYEQYF TGTGCCAGCAGCCTCGGACTAGCGGGACGATACGAGCAGTACTTC
many . TRBJ2-1 TRBV29-1 CSVDKGLHNEQFF TGCAGCGTTGACAAGGGACTGCACAATGAGCAGTTCTTC
many TRBD1 TRBJ1-1 TRBV6-1 CASSATGETEAFF TGTGCCAGCAGTGCGACAGGGGAGACTGAAGCTTTCTTT
few TRBD1 TRBJ1-4 TRBV13 CASSSEQGALNEKLFF TGTGCCAGCAGCTCGGAACAGGGGGCCCTTAATGAAAAACTGTTTTTT